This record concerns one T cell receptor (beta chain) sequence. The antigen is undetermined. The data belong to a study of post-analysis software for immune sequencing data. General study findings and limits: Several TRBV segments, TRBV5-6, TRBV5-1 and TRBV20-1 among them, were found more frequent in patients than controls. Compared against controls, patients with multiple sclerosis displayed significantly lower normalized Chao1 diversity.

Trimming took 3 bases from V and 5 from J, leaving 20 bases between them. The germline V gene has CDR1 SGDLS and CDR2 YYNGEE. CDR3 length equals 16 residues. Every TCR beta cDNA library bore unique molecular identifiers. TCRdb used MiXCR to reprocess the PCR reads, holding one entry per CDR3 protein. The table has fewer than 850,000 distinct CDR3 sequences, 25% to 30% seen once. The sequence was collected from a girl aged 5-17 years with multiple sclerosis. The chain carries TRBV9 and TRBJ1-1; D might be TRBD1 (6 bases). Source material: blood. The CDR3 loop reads CASSAFGGAFRTEAFF. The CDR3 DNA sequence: TGTGCCAGCAGCGCCTTTGGGGGGGCGTTTAGGACTGAAGCTTTCTTT.